The sequence of this T cell receptor (beta chain) was determined in a study of CD8 T cells in Susac syndrome. TEMRA cells were FACS-enriched, while CD8+ and CD4+ T cells were negatively isolated. RNA in amounts of 0.5 to 1 ug was reverse transcribed with random hexamers. TCRdb called the immunoSEQ multiplex PCR reads again in MiXCR, with one record for every CDR3 protein. The data hold 65,000 to 75,000 distinct CDR3 sequences, with over 90% observed a single time. V was cut by 3 bases and J by 1 base, with 9 bases left in between. The CDR3 has 15 residues. Germline lookup yields CDR1 SEHNR and CDR2 FQNEAQ (reference sequence). This clonotype was recorded only once.

The sequence derives from a human donor in good health. The sample comprised CD8+ T cells from PBMCs. This chain links TRBV7-9 with TRBJ2-2; D perhaps matches TRBD2 (6 bases). In nucleotides, the CDR3 is TGTGCCAGCAGCTTTGACGGGGGGAACACCGGGGAGCTGTTTTTT. Encoded protein: CASSFDGGNTGELFF.